This T cell receptor (beta chain) stems from a study of identical twins. Per the germline V gene, CDR1 is LGHDT and CDR2 is YNNKEL (reference sequence). Trimming left V 3 bases short and J 4 bases short, with 9 bases between. The CDR3 runs to 13 residues. This clonotype came up many times. In TCRdb, the 5' RACE reads were re-called with MiXCR into one record per CDR3 protein. The table shows 450,000 to 650,000 distinct CDR3 sequences, with approximately 9.6% occurring only once. This same sample was also taken into another study, of yellow fever vaccine responses in identical twins.

The TCR originated in a woman between 18 and 29 years old in good health. J is TRBJ1-2 and V is TRBV3-1; D is unclear. Sequencing input: PBMCs. CDR3 DNA sequence: TGTGCCAGCAGCCAGAGGCAGGCCTATGGCTACACCTTC. It encodes CASSQRQAYGYTF.